This note documents a single T cell receptor beta chain sequence. Antigen specificity is unknown. Sequencing was performed with immunoSEQ multiplex PCR; in TCRdb, only in-frame clones are kept and a portion is missing. There are approximately 1,000,000 clones in the sample; roughly 74% occur only once, and more than 0.45% lies in the top ten. This record belongs to a study of shared clonotypes between healthy human individuals. Study conclusions and caveats: Among a handful of donors, roughly 5% of naive CD4 clonotypes were found in common.

With 7 bases removed from V and 4 bases from J, the gap between germline ends came to 14 bases. CDR1 and CDR2 (germline): MDHEN, SYDVKM. The CDR3 extends over 14 amino acids. This chain links TRBV28 with TRBJ1-3; D not resolved. This clonotype was obtained from a young man in good health. Some clones in this sample may be carry-over from other donors' samples. Sequenced sample: memory CD4+ T cells from PBMCs. Stated subset: CD45RA-negative fraction. The CDR3: CASTSLGDGNTIYF. Here the CDR3 DNA reads TGTGCCAGCACCTCCTTAGGTGACGGAAACACCATATATTTT.